This TCR beta chain was observed in a study of blood T cell repertoires in COVID-19. With 5 bases clipped from V and 2 bases from J, the junction kept 12 bases outside the gene matches. Germline V gene lookup returns CDR1 MNHEY and CDR2 SMNVEV (reference sequence). The CDR3 is made up of 17 amino acids. Recovered Cohort 3 donors showed two negative PCRs, clearance, or symptom resolution. In the study's own analysis: Amplifying reference gene primers gave estimates of nucleated cell counts. Sequencing was performed with immunoSEQ multiplex PCR; in TCRdb, only in-frame clones are kept and a portion is missing. For V, J and clone size, that table is used; D and trimming come from the DNA. The sample has more than 300,000 clones; roughly 87% are singletons.

The chain employs TRBV27 and TRBJ1-5; TRBD1 matches at 7 bases. Sequencing was done on a sample of PBMCs or T cells enriched from blood (not recorded which). The receptor was isolated from a woman in her fifties or sixties who had recovered from COVID-19. The CDR3 sequence: CASSLRDRRCGNQPQHF. In nucleotides, the CDR3 is TGTGCCAGCAGTCTCCGGGACAGAAGATGTGGCAATCAGCCCCAGCATTTT.